A selection of T cell receptor beta chains follows, all from one sample in a study of blood T cell repertoires in COVID-19. Assay: immunoSEQ multiplex PCR; the TCRdb copy retains only in-frame clones and omits some. Seen here are hundreds of thousands of clones, roughly 89% observed once, and the top ten hold 2.6%. Material: PBMCs or T cells enriched from blood (not recorded which). These TCRs come from a woman aged 25 to 45 with acute COVID-19. The CDR3 runs from the conserved cysteine through the conserved F or W. D genes are given only for firm matches. The size entry is marked missing in some rows and otherwise reads once, few, many or a size class.

j_call | cdr3_length | clone_size | v_call | d_call | cdr3_aa | cdr3_nt
TRBJ2-2 | 14 | NA | TRBV10-2 | NA | CASSGVLNTGELFF | TGCGCCAGCTCAGGGGTCCTGAACACCGGGGAGCTGTTTTTT
TRBJ1-3 | 14 | once | TRBV3-1/TRBV3-2 | NA | CASSQARGGNTIYF | TGTGCCAGCAGCCAAGCGAGGGGGGGAAACACCATATATTTT
TRBJ1-5 | 14 | NA | TRBV6-5 | NA | CATTLGQPDQPQHF | TGTGCCACCACCCTAGGACAGCCAGATCAGCCCCAGCATTTT
TRBJ2-1 | 15 | NA | TRBV7-9 | TRBD2 | CASRSLAGSYNEQFF | TGTGCCAGCAGATCTCTAGCGGGGTCCTACAATGAGCAGTTCTTC
TRBJ2-1 | 15 | NA | TRBV29-1 | TRBD2 | CSVAPLLAEINEQFF | TGCAGCGTTGCCCCCCTGCTAGCGGAGATCAATGAGCAGTTCTTC
TRBJ2-1 | 15 | NA | TRBV27 | TRBD2 | CASSPSSGGLYEQFF | TGTGCCAGCAGCCCCTCCAGCGGGGGTTTGTATGAGCAGTTCTTC
TRBJ1-6 | 14 | NA | TRBV5-6 | NA | CASSFTANNSPLHF | TGTGCCAGCAGCTTCACAGCTAATAATTCACCCCTCCACTTT
TRBJ1-1 | 14 | NA | TRBV4-1 | TRBD1 | CASSGGQGATEAFF | TGCGCCAGCAGCGGAGGACAGGGGGCGACTGAAGCTTTCTTT
TRBJ1-2 | 17 | NA | TRBV19 | TRBD1 | CASSIGSTGETLYGYTF | TGTGCCAGTAGTATAGGGTCGACAGGGGAGACCCTCTATGGCTACACCTTC
TRBJ2-1 | 16 | NA | TRBV10-2 | NA | CASNAGGDHSYNEQFF | TGCGCCAGCAATGCGGGCGGGGATCACTCCTACAATGAGCAGTTCTTC
TRBJ1-2 | 14 | once | TRBV18 | TRBD1 | CASSPADRGRGYTF | TGTGCCAGCTCGCCCGCAGACAGGGGGCGAGGCTACACCTTC
TRBJ1-2 | 13 | NA | TRBV4-1 | NA | CASSQGGAGGYTF | TGCGCCAGCAGCCAAGGTGGTGCGGGTGGCTACACCTTC
TRBJ1-1 | 14 | NA | TRBV6-5 | TRBD1 | CASSLNRGNTEAFF | TGTGCCAGCAGCCTAAACAGGGGGAACACTGAAGCTTTCTTT
TRBJ2-3 | 17 | NA | TRBV11-2 | TRBD1 | CASSFFRTGEGTDTQYF | TGTGCCAGCAGCTTTTTCCGGACAGGGGAAGGCACAGATACGCAGTATTTT
TRBJ1-2 | 15 | NA | TRBV5-1 | NA | CASSLATTGNYGYTF | TGCGCCAGCAGCTTGGCCACGACAGGAAACTATGGCTACACCTTC
TRBJ2-7 | 13 | NA | TRBV5-1 | TRBD1 | CASRRTGNYEQYF | TGCGCCAGCAGACGGACAGGGAATTACGAGCAGTACTTC
TRBJ2-3 | 17 | NA | TRBV27 | TRBD2 | CASSPGASGGPTDTQYF | TGTGCCAGCAGCCCTGGGGCTAGCGGGGGGCCCACAGATACGCAGTATTTT
TRBJ1-4 | 16 | NA | TRBV7-2 | TRBD1 | CASSPGSGTGGEKLFF | TGTGCCAGCAGCCCCGGCTCCGGGACAGGGGGGGAAAAACTGTTTTTT
TRBJ2-3 | 15 | NA | TRBV5-1 | TRBD2 | CASSLGLAGGNTQYF | TGCGCCAGCAGCCTAGGACTAGCGGGGGGGAATACGCAGTATTTT
TRBJ1-4 | 18 | once | TRBV2 | TRBD1 | CASSQAAGVDRGRKKLFF | TGTGCCAGCAGCCAAGCCGCGGGGGTTGACAGGGGTCGGAAAAAACTGTTTTTT
TRBJ2-1 | 12 | NA | TRBV6-6 | TRBD1 | CASSYGDRVQFF | TGTGCCAGCAGTTACGGGGACAGGGTACAGTTCTTC
TRBJ1-6 | 16 | once | TRBV4-1 | TRBD1 | CASSQGQGDLASPLHF | TGCGCCAGCAGCCAAGGACAGGGGGACCTAGCTTCACCCCTCCACTTT
TRBJ2-4 | 14 | NA | TRBV4-1 | TRBD1 | CASSPDRVKNIQYF | TGCGCCAGCAGCCCAGACAGGGTAAAAAACATTCAGTACTTC
TRBJ2-7 | 14 | few | TRBV18 | TRBD1 | CASSPGTGGYEQYF | TGTGCCAGCTCGCCCGGGACAGGGGGCTACGAGCAGTACTTC
TRBJ2-5 | 14 | NA | TRBV5-1 | TRBD2 | CASRPGLADETQYF | TGCGCCAGCCGACCGGGACTAGCGGACGAGACCCAGTACTTC
TRBJ1-5 | 14 | NA | TRBV10-3 | NA | CAISEYAGSQPQHF | TGTGCCATCAGTGAGTACGCGGGGAGTCAGCCCCAGCATTTT
TRBJ2-1 | 15 | NA | TRBV7-8 | NA | CASSPGPSSYNEQFF | TGTGCCAGCAGCCCAGGCCCCAGCTCCTACAATGAGCAGTTCTTC
TRBJ1-1 | 14 | once | TRBV6-5 | NA | CASSLRGGFTEAFF | TGTGCCAGCAGCCTCCGGGGGGGCTTCACTGAAGCTTTCTTT
TRBJ1-2 | 15 | NA | TRBV4-1 | NA | CASSRQGTGSGGYTF | TGCGCCAGCAGCCGACAAGGTACAGGGAGTGGTGGCTACACCTTC
TRBJ2-2 | 13 | NA | TRBV5-4 | NA | CASSPGSTGELFF | TGTGCCAGCAGCCCAGGGTCCACCGGGGAGCTGTTTTTT
TRBJ1-2 | 14 | NA | TRBV6-5 | NA | CASILDRTNYGYTF | NA
TRBJ2-7 | 15 | NA | TRBV4-3 | NA | CASSQDLGLIYEQYF | TGCGCCAGCAGCCAAGACCTTGGACTTATCTACGAGCAGTACTTC
TRBJ1-1 | 13 | few | TRBV10-3 | NA | CAISESSNTEAFF | TGTGCCATCAGTGAGTCGAGTAACACTGAAGCTTTCTTT